This T cell receptor (beta chain) was recorded in a study of T cells in tuberculosis. Study background: In South Africa, adults with active tuberculosis were compared with IGRA-negative and latently infected IGRA-positive adolescents. Whole-study findings and limits: Active tuberculosis patients had shorter CDR3-alpha; the beta difference was nonsignificant.

Turning to this clone: Its antigen is unidentified.

Using immunoSEQ multiplex PCR, the repertoire was profiled, and TCRdb retains in-frame clones only, with some absent. The table shows 35,000 to 55,000 clones, with 90% to 95% occurring only once. Material: PBMCs. This TCR was recovered from a donor between 5 and 29 years old with latent tuberculosis or without tuberculosis infection.

DNA of the CDR3: TGTGCCAGCAGCTTGGTGAACGGTCTCCTCCACTTT. Its translation: CASSLVNGLLHF. This sequence joins TRBV7-2 and TRBJ1-6; D is ambiguous. Germline-derived CDR1 and CDR2 are SGHTA and FQGNSA. The V end was cut by 3 bases, the J end by 15 bases, with 12 bases between. CDR3 size: 12 residues. Complete variable domain (other parts from reference TRBV7-2 and TRBJ1-6): GAGVSQSPSNKVTEKGKDVELRCDPISGHTALYWYRQSLGQGLEFLIYFQGNSAPDKSGLPSDRFSAERTGGSVSTLTIQRTQQEDSAVYLCASSLVNGLLHFGNGTRLTVT.